These T cell receptor beta chains were read from a single sample in a study of graft-versus-host responses after intestinal transplantation. Some clones are missing from TCRdb's copy, which holds only in-frame ones; the method was immunoSEQ multiplex PCR. The sample holds roughly 69,000 clones, 92% seen once. Sample: bone marrow, taken less than 750 days after intestinal transplantation. The receptors were sampled from a human patient who received an intestinal transplant, so some T cells may come from the graft donor. CDR3s include the opening cysteine and the closing phenylalanine or tryptophan. A D gene is named only where the DNA matches it firmly. Not every row has a clone size; where given, it reads once, few, many or a size class.

d_gene: .
abundance: .
v_gene: TRBV11-1
j_gene: TRBJ2-1
CDR3nt: TGTGCCAGCACCCCGATGAGGGGAGGAAATGAGCAGTTCTTC
CDR3aa: CASTPMRGGNEQFF

d_gene: .
abundance: .
v_gene: TRBV6-1
j_gene: TRBJ2-7
CDR3nt: TGTGCCAGCACCCCCCCTCGGACTTCCTACGAGCAGTACTTC
CDR3aa: CASTPPRTSYEQYF

d_gene: TRBD2
abundance: .
v_gene: TRBV27
j_gene: TRBJ2-1
CDR3nt: TGTGCCAGCAGCTTTGGACTAGCGGAGGAAGGGCAGTTCTTC
CDR3aa: CASSFGLAEEGQFF

d_gene: .
abundance: .
v_gene: TRBV5-6
j_gene: TRBJ1-4
CDR3nt: TGTGCCAGCAGCTTAGTCGGGGCAACTAATGAAAAACTGTTTTTT
CDR3aa: CASSLVGATNEKLFF

d_gene: .
abundance: .
v_gene: TRBV6-5
j_gene: TRBJ1-2
CDR3nt: TGTGCCAGCAGTTACTCCGCGGCGGGGAACTATGGCTACACCTTC
CDR3aa: CASSYSAAGNYGYTF

d_gene: TRBD1
abundance: .
v_gene: TRBV6-5
j_gene: TRBJ1-2
CDR3nt: TGTGCCAGCAGGTTCGACAGGGGCGATGGCTACACCTTC
CDR3aa: CASRFDRGDGYTF

d_gene: TRBD1
abundance: .
v_gene: TRBV9
j_gene: TRBJ2-5
CDR3nt: TGTGCCAGCAGCCCAGGGGGACAGGGGAGCGCCGAGACCCAGTACTTC
CDR3aa: CASSPGGQGSAETQYF

d_gene: .
abundance: .
v_gene: TRBV19
j_gene: TRBJ1-5
CDR3nt: TGTGCCAGTAGTATAGGGACAGTACAGCATTTT
CDR3aa: CASSIGTVQHF

d_gene: .
abundance: .
v_gene: TRBV5-6
j_gene: TRBJ1-4
CDR3nt: TGTGCCAGCAGCACACGCCACCCAGGGGCCCCTCCGGAAAAACTGTTTTTT
CDR3aa: CASSTRHPGAPPEKLFF

d_gene: .
abundance: few
v_gene: TRBV6-1
j_gene: TRBJ2-2
CDR3nt: TGTGCCAGCAGTGAAGCGACAGACACCGGGGAGCTGTTTTTT
CDR3aa: CASSEATDTGELFF

d_gene: .
abundance: .
v_gene: TRBV18
j_gene: TRBJ1-4
CDR3nt: TGTGCCAGCTCACCACCGGGGGGGCGCGGTGAAAAACTGTTTTTT
CDR3aa: CASSPPGGRGEKLFF

d_gene: .
abundance: .
v_gene: TRBV11-2
j_gene: TRBJ2-3
CDR3nt: TGTGCCAGCAGCTCGTGGGATACGCAGTATTTT
CDR3aa: CASSSWDTQYF

d_gene: .
abundance: once
v_gene: TRBV19
j_gene: TRBJ2-3
CDR3nt: TGTGCCAGTAGTATAGCACAGGGCAGCACAGATACGCAGTATTTT
CDR3aa: CASSIAQGSTDTQYF

d_gene: TRBD1
abundance: .
v_gene: TRBV4-2
j_gene: TRBJ1-2
CDR3nt: TGTGCCAGCAGGGAACAGGGGGCGGGTGGCTACACCTTC
CDR3aa: CASREQGAGGYTF

d_gene: TRBD1
abundance: .
v_gene: TRBV18
j_gene: TRBJ1-4
CDR3nt: TGTGCCAGCTCAAGGGACAGGGGGTCTGAAAAACTGTTTTTT
CDR3aa: CASSRDRGSEKLFF

d_gene: TRBD2
abundance: .
v_gene: TRBV11-2
j_gene: TRBJ2-2
CDR3nt: TGTGCCAGCAGCTTAGTGGGACTAGCGGGAGGGAACACCGGGGAGCTGTTTTTT
CDR3aa: CASSLVGLAGGNTGELFF

d_gene: .
abundance: .
v_gene: TRBV28
j_gene: TRBJ2-2
CDR3nt: TGTGCCAGTGGCGCCGGGGAGCTGTTTTTT
CDR3aa: CASGAGELFF

d_gene: .
abundance: .
v_gene: TRBV27
j_gene: TRBJ1-4
CDR3nt: TGTGCCAGCAGCCGATACAGGCCCTTTAATGAAAAACTGTTTTTT
CDR3aa: CASSRYRPFNEKLFF

d_gene: .
abundance: .
v_gene: TRBV13
j_gene: TRBJ2-7
CDR3nt: TGTGCCAGCAGCTTTGAGGAATCCTACGAGCAGTACTTC
CDR3aa: CASSFEESYEQYF

d_gene: .
abundance: .
v_gene: TRBV7-9
j_gene: TRBJ1-1
CDR3nt: TGTGCCAGCAGCTTGGCGCCGACTCCAACCACCTTGAACACTGAAGCTTTCTTT
CDR3aa: CASSLAPTPTTLNTEAFF

d_gene: .
abundance: once
v_gene: TRBV27
j_gene: TRBJ1-1
CDR3nt: TGTGCCAGCCGAACGGGACAAAACACTGAAGCTTTCTTT
CDR3aa: CASRTGQNTEAFF

d_gene: .
abundance: few
v_gene: TRBV15
j_gene: TRBJ1-2
CDR3nt: TGTGCCACCAGCAGGGGTGACTATGGCTACACCTTC
CDR3aa: CATSRGDYGYTF

d_gene: .
abundance: .
v_gene: TRBV7-9
j_gene: TRBJ2-3
CDR3nt: TGTGCCAGCAGCTTAGACGTCCCCACAGATACGCAGTATTTT
CDR3aa: CASSLDVPTDTQYF

d_gene: .
abundance: .
v_gene: TRBV20-1
j_gene: TRBJ2-1
CDR3nt: TGCAGTGCTAGAAACTACAATGAGCAGTTCTTC
CDR3aa: CSARNYNEQFF

d_gene: .
abundance: .
v_gene: TRBV4-1
j_gene: TRBJ2-1
CDR3nt: TGCGCCAGCAGCCAAGATCCCGGAGCGGATGAGCAGTTCTTC
CDR3aa: CASSQDPGADEQFF

d_gene: TRBD1
abundance: once
v_gene: TRBV4-1
j_gene: TRBJ2-7
CDR3nt: TGCGCCAGCAGCCAAGAAGTGACAGGGGTTGGATTGAGCGAGCAGTACTTC
CDR3aa: CASSQEVTGVGLSEQYF

d_gene: .
abundance: .
v_gene: TRBV2
j_gene: TRBJ2-6
CDR3nt: TGTGCCAGCAGTTTAGACAACCCGAGCTCTGGGGCCAACGTCCTGACTTTC
CDR3aa: CASSLDNPSSGANVLTF

d_gene: .
abundance: .
v_gene: TRBV18
j_gene: TRBJ2-7
CDR3nt: TGTGCCAGCTCGTACCTGATGAGGGGCAACTACGAGCAGTACTTC
CDR3aa: CASSYLMRGNYEQYF

d_gene: .
abundance: .
v_gene: TRBV4-1
j_gene: TRBJ2-1
CDR3nt: TGCGCCAGCAGGAGGTGGGGAGGGGGTTTGCATGAGCAGTTCTTC
CDR3aa: CASRRWGGGLHEQFF

d_gene: .
abundance: .
v_gene: TRBV5-6
j_gene: TRBJ1-4
CDR3nt: TGTGCCAGCAGCATAACAGGGTTAGGTGAAAAACTGTTTTTT
CDR3aa: CASSITGLGEKLFF

d_gene: TRBD1
abundance: .
v_gene: TRBV11-2
j_gene: TRBJ2-1
CDR3nt: TGTGCCAGCAGCTTATATTTCGGGACAGGGACACGGAATGAGCAGTTCTTC
CDR3aa: CASSLYFGTGTRNEQFF

d_gene: .
abundance: .
v_gene: TRBV6-5
j_gene: TRBJ2-1
CDR3nt: TGTGCCAGCAGCCAACTTCCTTACAATGAGCAGTTCTTC
CDR3aa: CASSQLPYNEQFF

d_gene: .
abundance: .
v_gene: TRBV6-1
j_gene: TRBJ1-6
CDR3nt: TGTGCCAGCAGACCCGAGGGGGGGCTCAATTCACCCCTCCACTTT
CDR3aa: CASRPEGGLNSPLHF

d_gene: TRBD1
abundance: .
v_gene: TRBV6-5
j_gene: TRBJ1-4
CDR3nt: TGTGCCAGCAGCAGACAGGGGCACGGTGAAAAACTGTTTTTT
CDR3aa: CASSRQGHGEKLFF

d_gene: .
abundance: once
v_gene: TRBV27
j_gene: TRBJ1-2
CDR3nt: TGTGCCAGCAACCGTAGGCGGGGGCTCACCTTGGACGGCTACACCTTC
CDR3aa: CASNRRRGLTLDGYTF

d_gene: .
abundance: .
v_gene: TRBV5-1
j_gene: TRBJ2-7
CDR3nt: TGCGCCAGCAGCCCCCCTGGCCAACCTTACGAGCAGTACTTC
CDR3aa: CASSPPGQPYEQYF

d_gene: .
abundance: .
v_gene: TRBV20-1
j_gene: TRBJ2-4
CDR3nt: TGCAGTGCCGGACAGAAAAACATTCAGTACTTC
CDR3aa: CSAGQKNIQYF

d_gene: TRBD2
abundance: .
v_gene: TRBV28
j_gene: TRBJ2-7
CDR3nt: TGTGCCAGCACCGACCTAGCGGGAGGATCTAACGAGCAGTACTTC
CDR3aa: CASTDLAGGSNEQYF

d_gene: .
abundance: .
v_gene: TRBV19
j_gene: TRBJ2-6
CDR3nt: TGTGCCAGTAGTATGGGGGCGGCTGGGGCCAACGTCCTGACTTTC
CDR3aa: CASSMGAAGANVLTF

d_gene: .
abundance: .
v_gene: TRBV27
j_gene: TRBJ1-6
CDR3nt: TGTGCCAGCAGACGAACAGGGAATTTAGCCTATAATTCACCCCTCCACTTT
CDR3aa: CASRRTGNLAYNSPLHF

d_gene: .
abundance: .
v_gene: TRBV6-1
j_gene: TRBJ2-7
CDR3nt: TGTGCCAGCAGTGAATGGGGGTTACCCCACGAGCAGTACTTC
CDR3aa: CASSEWGLPHEQYF

d_gene: .
abundance: .
v_gene: TRBV7-3
j_gene: TRBJ1-1
CDR3nt: TGTGCCAGCAGCTTAAGTCCATCTGGGACTGAAGCTTTCTTT
CDR3aa: CASSLSPSGTEAFF

d_gene: .
abundance: .
v_gene: TRBV2
j_gene: TRBJ1-2
CDR3nt: TGTGCCAGCAGTGAAGCCTCCAACCATGGCCACACCTTC
CDR3aa: CASSEASNHGHTF

d_gene: .
abundance: .
v_gene: TRBV30
j_gene: TRBJ1-5
CDR3nt: TGTGCCTGGAGGCGGCGGAGGGGTGATACCCAGCATTTT
CDR3aa: CAWRRRRGDTQHF

d_gene: .
abundance: .
v_gene: TRBV27
j_gene: TRBJ1-5
CDR3nt: TGTGCCAGCAGTTTAGACCCTGGGGGTCAGCCCCAGCATTTT
CDR3aa: CASSLDPGGQPQHF

d_gene: .
abundance: .
v_gene: TRBV30
j_gene: TRBJ2-7
CDR3nt: TGTGCCTGGATTCTCAGGTGTACCTACGAGCAGTACTTC
CDR3aa: CAWILRCTYEQYF

d_gene: TRBD1
abundance: .
v_gene: TRBV4-1
j_gene: TRBJ1-5
CDR3nt: TGCGCCAGCAGCCAAGTACCCGGACAGGGAGATCAGCCCCAGCATTTT
CDR3aa: CASSQVPGQGDQPQHF

d_gene: .
abundance: .
v_gene: TRBV19
j_gene: TRBJ1-6
CDR3nt: TGTGCCAGTAGTATCGATGACAGTAATTCACCCCTCCACTTT
CDR3aa: CASSIDDSNSPLHF

d_gene: TRBD1
abundance: once
v_gene: TRBV5-6
j_gene: TRBJ2-2
CDR3nt: TGTGCCAGCAGCGCCGCAGGGGGTCGGACCGGGGAGCTGTTTTTT
CDR3aa: CASSAAGGRTGELFF

d_gene: TRBD1
abundance: .
v_gene: TRBV7-6
j_gene: TRBJ2-6
CDR3nt: TGTGCCAGCAGCTTAGCGAACAGGGGTCAGGCTGGGGCCAACGTCCTGACTTTC
CDR3aa: CASSLANRGQAGANVLTF

d_gene: TRBD2
abundance: .
v_gene: TRBV7-9
j_gene: TRBJ2-7
CDR3nt: TGTGCCAGCAGCTCCCCGACTAGCGGAGTCTCCTACGAGCAGTACTTC
CDR3aa: CASSSPTSGVSYEQYF

d_gene: TRBD2
abundance: once
v_gene: TRBV28
j_gene: TRBJ2-7
CDR3nt: TGTGCCAGCAGTTTACCCCTGGGACTAGCGGGGATCTCCTACGAGCAGTACTTC
CDR3aa: CASSLPLGLAGISYEQYF

d_gene: TRBD1
abundance: .
v_gene: TRBV14
j_gene: TRBJ1-5
CDR3nt: TGTGCCAGCAGGGGAGGACAGGGGACCAGTCAGCCCCAGCATTTT
CDR3aa: CASRGGQGTSQPQHF

d_gene: .
abundance: .
v_gene: TRBV11-2
j_gene: TRBJ1-6
CDR3nt: TGTGCCAGCAGTTTGCACGCAGAGTTTAATTCACCCCTCCACTTT
CDR3aa: CASSLHAEFNSPLHF

d_gene: .
abundance: .
v_gene: TRBV4-1
j_gene: TRBJ2-5
CDR3nt: TGCGCCAGCAGCCCGGGACCGGACCAAGAGACCCAGTACTTC
CDR3aa: CASSPGPDQETQYF

d_gene: .
abundance: .
v_gene: TRBV28
j_gene: TRBJ2-1
CDR3nt: TGTGCCAGCAGTTTAAGGTTGTACGACAATGAGCAGTTCTTC
CDR3aa: CASSLRLYDNEQFF

d_gene: TRBD2
abundance: few
v_gene: TRBV2
j_gene: TRBJ2-2
CDR3nt: TGTGCCAGCACCGGGACTAGCAGGTCCACCGGGGAGCTGTTTTTT
CDR3aa: CASTGTSRSTGELFF

d_gene: .
abundance: .
v_gene: TRBV7-9
j_gene: TRBJ2-7
CDR3nt: TGTGCCAGCAACGAGCAGTACTTC
CDR3aa: CASNEQYF

d_gene: .
abundance: .
v_gene: TRBV5-6
j_gene: TRBJ2-7
CDR3nt: TGTGCCAGCAGCTGGGACACCTCGGAGCAGTACTTC
CDR3aa: CASSWDTSEQYF